This T cell receptor (beta chain) was retrieved from a study of T cells after yellow fever vaccination. Overall study results and limits: The booster response re-showed most primary clones: approximately 95% CD4, more than 70% CD8. A secondary response was less intense yet reached its peak sooner, at day 5 versus 15. Abundant clonotypes (contaminants from the bulk population) could be present in FACS-sorted repertoires.

The CDR3 covers 13 residues. Germline CDR1 and CDR2: LGHDT and YNNKEL (reference sequence). V lost 3 bases, J lost 7 bases, and 13 bases lay in between. Points on this clonotype: Its antigen is unidentified.

The TCR cDNA carried a universal primer site and UMIs from 5'RACE template switching. TCRdb called the 5' RACE reads again in MiXCR, with one record for every CDR3 protein. There are 300,000 or so distinct CDR3 sequences in the sample; 8.5% to 10% occur only once, and 3% to 3.5% lies in the top ten. The chain is built from TRBV3-1 and TRBJ2-7, with D perhaps matching TRBD2 (5 bases). Sequenced here: CD4+ T cells sorted from PBMCs, sampled 5 days after the yellow fever booster vaccination. This TCR was recovered from a man between 18 and 29 years old who received the YFV17D yellow fever vaccine. The CDR3 sequence is CASSHGSGGEQYF. Here the CDR3 DNA reads TGTGCCAGCAGCCACGGGTCCGGCGGGGAGCAGTACTTC.